The clone carrying this TCR beta chain came up a few times. The data belong to a study of T cells in Graves' hyperthyroidism and ophthalmopathy. Patients aged 18 to 65 had newly diagnosed hyperthyroidism of under 2 months' duration. The CDR3 has 14 residues. V lost 5 bases and J lost 7; bases outside the gene matches: 3. CDR1 and CDR2 (germline): ENHRY, SYGVKD. TCR beta CDR3 sequences were amplified from RNA transcripts. Primed by the HTBI set, a first-round RT-PCR was run on the TCR CDR3. One entry per CDR3 protein, called by TCRdb with MiXCR from the multiplex PCR reads. The table lists about 700,000 distinct CDR3 sequences, around 15% of them singletons.

V gene TRBV10-3 combines with J gene TRBJ2-1; 12 bases map to TRBD2. The sequenced sample was blood. This clonotype was obtained from a woman between 18 and 30 years old with Graves' hyperthyroidism. CDR3 region: CAISRTSGNNEQFF. The CDR3, as DNA: TGTGCCATCAGTCGGACTAGCGGGAATAATGAGCAGTTCTTC.